These 26 T cell receptor beta chains originate from one sample sequenced in a study of blood T cell repertoires in COVID-19. The repertoire was sequenced with immunoSEQ multiplex PCR; TCRdb's copy has only in-frame clones and lacks some. The repertoire holds almost 250,000 clones, with around nine tenths as singletons. The sample consisted of PBMCs or T cells enriched from blood (not recorded which). The source of these receptors is a young woman who had recovered from COVID-19.

The chain carries TRBV18 and TRBJ2-1; 8 nucleotides line up with TRBD2. V was clipped by 4 bases and J by 5 bases; unmatched bases: 7. The CDR3 runs to 15 residues. Germline V gene sequence: CDR1 KGHSH, CDR2 LQKENI. The CDR3 reads CASSRTAGADNEQFF. The CDR3, as DNA: TGTGCCAGCTCACGTACAGCGGGAGCTGACAATGAGCAGTTCTTC.

The genes are TRBV4-2 and TRBJ2-7; D gene ambiguous. With 0 bases removed from V and 6 bases from J, the gap between germline ends came to 15 bases. The CDR3 extends over 15 amino acids. The germline V gene has CDR1 LGHNA and CDR2 YNFKEQ. CDR3 nucleotide sequence: TGTGCCAGCAGCCAAGATGAGGCTGGTTCGGCCGAGCAGTACTTC. This translates into CASSQDEAGSAEQYF.

The V gene is TRBV6-2 or TRBV6-3, the J gene TRBJ2-7; the match to TRBD2 covers 10 bases. Germline CDR1 reads MNHEY; CDR2 reads SVGEGT. V lost 0 bases and J lost 4; bases outside the gene matches: 9. This CDR3 comprises 17 residues. The CDR3 DNA reads as TGTGCCAGCAGTTACTCGAAGTTCCAGCGGGAGGGGTACGAGCAGTACTTC. Protein product: CASSYSKFQREGYEQYF.

This chain joins TRBV13 and TRBJ1-2, with 8 positions matching TRBD1. The CDR3 has 15 residues. Trimming cost V 0 bases and J 4 bases; bases outside gene matches: 4. Germline CDR1 is PRHDT and CDR2 is FYEKMQ (reference sequence). The CDR3 sequence: CASSLGRDRIYGYTF. The CDR3, as DNA: TGTGCCAGCAGCTTAGGTCGGGACAGGATCTATGGCTACACCTTC.

The chain employs TRBV28 and TRBJ1-1; 7 nucleotides match TRBD1. From germline, CDR1 is MDHEN and CDR2 SYDVKM. The V gene end was trimmed by 5 bases and the J gene end by 6 bases; junction bases not matched to a gene: 9. This CDR3 has 14 amino acids. CDR3 sequence: CASSPPTGTPEAFF. For the CDR3, the DNA is TGTGCCAGCAGTCCCCCGACAGGGACCCCTGAAGCTTTCTTT. The variable domain in full, completed from reference TRBV28 and TRBJ1-1, reads DVKVTQSSRYLVKRTGEKVFLECVQDMDHENMFWYRQDPGLGLRLIYFSYDVKMKEKGDIPEGYSVSREKKERFSLILESASTNQTSMYLCASSPPTGTPEAFFGQGTRLTVV.

In DNA form, the CDR3 reads TGTGCCAGCAGTTTTTCAGGGGCTGGCTACACCTTC. It specifies CASSFSGAGYTF. V gene TRBV27 combines with J gene TRBJ1-2; tentatively, D is TRBD1 (6 bases). The CDR3 totals 12 residues. Trimming shortened V by 3 bases and J by 7 bases, and 9 bases separated the two germline ends. Germline values: CDR1 MNHEY, CDR2 SMNVEV (reference sequence).

This chain joins TRBV5-6 and TRBJ1-4; 7 nucleotides match TRBD1. V shed 6 bases and J 5 bases; nucleotides not matched to a gene: 7. Germline lookup yields CDR1 SGHDT and CDR2 YYEEEE. This CDR3 region has 14 residues. The CDR3 reads CASTQLRGNEKLFF. CDR3 nucleotide sequence: TGTGCCAGCACCCAACTCAGGGGGAATGAAAAACTGTTTTTT.

The V gene is TRBV19, the J gene TRBJ2-5; a possible D gene is TRBD2 (6 bases). Germline CDR1 and CDR2: LNHDA and SQIVND (reference sequence). This CDR3 is 16 amino acids long. The V end was cut by 3 bases, the J end by 0 bases, with 14 bases between. The CDR3 loop is CASSIRDWQYQETQYF. The CDR3 DNA sequence: TGTGCCAGTAGTATCCGGGACTGGCAGTACCAAGAGACCCAGTACTTC. Full variable domain (rest looked up from reference TRBV19 and TRBJ2-5): DGGITQSPKYLFRKEGQNVTLSCEQNLNHDAMYWYRQDPGQGLRLIYYSQIVNDFQKGDIAEGYSVSREKKESFPLTVTSAQKNPTAFYLCASSIRDWQYQETQYFGPGTRLLVL.

This sequence joins TRBV28 and TRBJ1-1; 7 bases fit TRBD1. The germline V gene has CDR1 MDHEN and CDR2 SYDVKM. Trimming removed 3 bases from V and 1 base from J; junction bases left unmatched: 5. The CDR3 has 15 residues. CDR3 amino acids: CASSLGTAQNTEAFF. CDR3 sequence (DNA): TGTGCCAGCAGTTTGGGGACAGCCCAGAACACTGAAGCTTTCTTT.

DNA for the CDR3: TGTGCCAGCAGCTTAAACCAGGGGCTGGATGAGCAGTTCTTC. Amino acid sequence: CASSLNQGLDEQFF. This chain connects TRBV7-3 to TRBJ2-1; TRBD1 is a possible D gene (6 bases). Trimming stripped 1 base from V and 8 bases from J, with 12 bases between. Germline CDR1 reads SGHTA; CDR2 reads FQGTGA. This CDR3 has 14 amino acids.

This rearrangement joins TRBV29-1 to TRBJ1-1; 9 nucleotides agree with TRBD1. This CDR3 has 15 amino acids. Germline CDR1 SQVTM, CDR2 ANQGSEA. The V gene end was trimmed by 8 bases and the J gene end by 10 bases; junction bases not matched to a gene: 20. The CDR3 DNA sequence: TGCAGCTCCACTACAGGGGGCCTAACCTCTGGGGCAGCTTTCTTT. Translated: CSSTTGGLTSGAAFF.

This clone came up a few times. This sequence joins TRBV30 and TRBJ2-7; TRBD1 is a possible D gene (6 bases). CDR3 length: 15 amino acids. Germline V CDR1 and CDR2: GTSNPN, SVGIG (reference sequence). Trimming removed 0 bases from V and 0 bases from J, with 12 bases in between. The CDR3 DNA reads as TGTGCCTGGAGTGTAGGGTCGGGACACTCCTACGAGCAGTACTTC. Its protein is CAWSVGSGHSYEQYF.

The J gene is TRBJ2-5, the V gene TRBV3-1 (or the pseudogene TRBV3-2); TRBD2 agrees at 7 bases. The length of the CDR3 is 14 residues. V dropped 4 bases and J dropped 2; count of bases not matched to a gene: 4. CDR1 is LGHDT, CDR2 YNNKEL, per germline (reference sequence). This CDR3 reads CASSPRTSQETQYF. CDR3 coding DNA: TGTGCCAGCAGCCCACGGACTAGTCAAGAGACCCAGTACTTC.

This chain connects TRBV6-2 or TRBV6-3 to TRBJ1-5; possibly TRBD1 for D (6 bases). CDR1 is MNHEY and CDR2 is SVGEGT in the germline V gene. The CDR3 is made up of 13 amino acids. The ends were cut back, 5 bases at V and 6 bases at J, with 11 bases in the middle. In nucleotides, the CDR3 is TGTGCCAGCAGTATAGGGGGGGGTCAGCCCCAGCATTTT. It yields the protein CASSIGGGQPQHF.

This clone appeared once. The rearrangement uses TRBV4-1 and TRBJ2-1, with 9 bases fitting TRBD1. Germline CDR1 and CDR2: MGHRA and YSYEKL. The ends lost 1 base at V and 4 bases at J; junction bases unmatched: 8. The CDR3 covers 17 residues. Written as DNA, the CDR3 is TGCGCCAGCAGCCAAGGTCTCTCTGGACAGGGGTACAATGAGCAGTTCTTC. This encodes CASSQGLSGQGYNEQFF.

The gene calls are TRBV28 and TRBJ2-7, with D hard to call. V was pared by 3 bases and J by 1 base, with 10 bases between. The CDR3 totals 14 residues. CDR1 and CDR2 (germline): MDHEN, SYDVKM. CDR3 nucleotides: TGTGCCAGCAGTTTGTACCCTAGGTCCTACGAGCAGTACTTC. Translating it yields CASSLYPRSYEQYF.

This clone has a single count. V and J are TRBV9 and TRBJ2-2; 9 bases agree with TRBD2. CDR1 is SGDLS and CDR2 is YYNGEE in the germline V gene. V lost 2 bases to trimming and J lost 5 bases; unmatched junction nucleotides: 7. There are 16 residues in the CDR3. CDR3 residues: CASSVSQSGRTGELFF. CDR3 sequence (DNA): TGTGCCAGCAGCGTTAGCCAGAGCGGGAGGACCGGGGAGCTGTTTTTT.

The chain couples TRBV19 to TRBJ2-3; a weak D match, TRBD2 (5 bases). The CDR3 spans 14 residues. The V end was cut by 5 bases, the J end by 5 bases, with 14 bases between. Germline CDR1 LNHDA, CDR2 SQIVND (reference sequence). For the CDR3, the DNA is TGTGCCAGTAGTGCGAGGGAGATAGGAGATACGCAGTATTTT. It codes for CASSAREIGDTQYF.

This chain connects TRBV29-1 to TRBJ1-2; D is possibly TRBD1 (5 bases). Germline assignment: CDR1 SQVTM and CDR2 ANQGSEA. This CDR3 region has 12 residues. The ends were cut back, 5 bases at V and 12 bases at J, with 19 bases in the middle. For the CDR3, the DNA is TGCAGCGTTACGGCGGCCTCTCCGGGGGACACCTTC. This sequence encodes CSVTAASPGDTF.

V and J are TRBV14 and TRBJ1-1; D possibly corresponds to TRBD1 (5 bases). The V end was cut by 5 bases, the J end by 6 bases, with 19 bases between. The CDR3 loop spans 15 amino acids. Looked up from germline, CDR1 is SGHDN and CDR2 is FVKESK. CDR3 DNA: TGTGCCAGCAGCGCAGGGCCTATCCTTATTTCTGAAGCTTTCTTT. This translates into CASSAGPILISEAFF.

The chain joins TRBV4-3 to TRBJ2-1; 7 bases are a match to TRBD2. V was clipped by 0 bases and J by 16 bases; unmatched bases: 12. The CDR3 runs 14 residues. The V gene's germline CDR1 is LGHNA and CDR2 YSLEER. The CDR3 loop is CASSQDQVRESLFF. CDR3 bases: TGCGCCAGCAGCCAAGATCAGGTGCGGGAGTCGTTATTCTTC.

The chain joins TRBV18 to TRBJ1-1; 8 positions match TRBD1. This CDR3 has 14 residues. Germline V gene lookup returns CDR1 KGHSH and CDR2 LQKENI. The trim removed 3 bases at V and 1 base at J, leaving 1 base unmatched. CDR3 DNA sequence: TGTGCCAGCTCACCCGGGACAGGGAACACTGAAGCTTTCTTT. Its translation: CASSPGTGNTEAFF.

V is TRBV6-5 and J is TRBJ1-6, with 9 bases aligning to TRBD1. Trimming at V came to 2 bases and at J to 9 bases, leaving 8 bases not matched to a gene. Per the germline V gene, CDR1 is MNHEY and CDR2 is SVGAGI. The CDR3 length is 16 residues. Written as DNA, the CDR3 is TGTGCCAGCAGTTACGGACAGGGGAGTACGGGTTCACCCCTCCACTTT. Translating it yields CASSYGQGSTGSPLHF.

There are a few counts of this clone. The chain employs TRBV28 and TRBJ1-4, with 8 nucleotides matching TRBD1. V dropped 3 bases and J dropped 7; count of bases not matched to a gene: 7. From germline, CDR1 is MDHEN and CDR2 SYDVKM. This CDR3 has 15 residues. This CDR3 reads CASSLAGGGGEKLFF. Here the CDR3 DNA reads TGTGCCAGCAGTTTGGCAGGGGGCGGGGGTGAAAAACTGTTTTTT.

V and J are TRBV11-2 and TRBJ2-7, with D possibly matching TRBD2 (5 bases). Germline loops: CDR1 SGHAT, CDR2 FQNNGV. Deletions cut 4 bases from V and 0 bases from J, with 13 bases between. This CDR3 is built from 15 residues. CDR3 bases: TGTGCCAGCAGCTCCAGCGGAGCAAGCTCCTACGAGCAGTACTTC. Protein product: CASSSSGASSYEQYF.

This chain uses TRBV13 with TRBJ2-2; D is possibly TRBD1 (5 bases). This CDR3 comprises 16 residues. Germline V gives CDR1 PRHDT, CDR2 FYEKMQ (reference sequence). Deletions cut 2 bases from V and 0 bases from J, with 10 bases between. This CDR3 reads CASSLRGPTNTGELFF. The CDR3 DNA follows: TGTGCCAGCAGCTTAAGGGGCCCGACGAACACCGGGGAGCTGTTTTTT.